This note documents a single T cell receptor beta chain sequence. The record originates from a study of blood T cell repertoires in COVID-19. Study-wide context: The analysed material was cDNA or gDNA that came from T cells, B-cell-depleted T cells, or PBMCs.

Assay: immunoSEQ multiplex PCR; the TCRdb copy retains only in-frame clones and omits some. Among fewer than 150,000 clones listed, around 87% were seen once. Germline-derived CDR1 and CDR2 are LNHDA and SQIVND (reference sequence). The CDR3 is 14 residues long. The trim removed 6 bases at V and 0 bases at J, leaving 5 bases unmatched. The sequencing input was peripheral blood. The rearrangement joins TRBV19 to TRBJ2-7; 7 bases are a match to TRBD2. This TCR was sampled from a human donor in a cohort sampled during active COVID-19. The CDR3 protein is CASRQSGASYEQYF. As DNA, the CDR3 is TGTGCCAGTAGACAGAGCGGGGCCTCCTACGAGCAGTACTTC.